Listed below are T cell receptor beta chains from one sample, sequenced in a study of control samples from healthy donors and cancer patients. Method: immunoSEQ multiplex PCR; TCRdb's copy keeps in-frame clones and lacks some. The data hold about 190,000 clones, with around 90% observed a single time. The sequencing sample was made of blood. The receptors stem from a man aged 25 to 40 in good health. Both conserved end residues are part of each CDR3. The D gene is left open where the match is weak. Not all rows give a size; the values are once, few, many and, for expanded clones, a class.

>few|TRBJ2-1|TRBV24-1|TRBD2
CATSDLSGGSYNEQFF
TGTGCCACCAGTGATTTGTCGGGGGGGTCCTACAATGAGCAGTTCTTC
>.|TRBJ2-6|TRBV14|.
CASSLLRLSGANVLTF
TGTGCCAGCAGCCTGTTAAGGCTTTCCGGGGCCAACGTCCTGACTTTC
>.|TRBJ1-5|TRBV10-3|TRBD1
CAISEGGQINQPQHF
TGTGCCATCAGTGAGGGGGGACAGATCAATCAGCCCCAGCATTTT
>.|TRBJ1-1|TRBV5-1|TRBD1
CASSLAQGAQAFF
TGCGCCAGCAGCTTGGCCCAGGGGGCGCAGGCTTTCTTT
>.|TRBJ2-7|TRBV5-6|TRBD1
CASSLFGQGYEQYF
TGTGCCAGCAGCTTGTTTGGACAGGGCTACGAGCAGTACTTC
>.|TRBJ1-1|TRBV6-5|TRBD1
CASSYAGQGNTEAFF
TGTGCCAGCAGTTACGCGGGACAGGGCAACACTGAAGCTTTCTTT
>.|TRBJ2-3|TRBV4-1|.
CASKSEGTDTQYF
TGCGCCAGCAAGAGCGAGGGCACAGATACGCAGTATTTT
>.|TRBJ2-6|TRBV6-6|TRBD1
CASRPQGPNVLTF
TGTGCCAGCAGGCCACAGGGGCCCAACGTCCTGACTTTC
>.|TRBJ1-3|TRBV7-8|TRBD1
CASSLEDRGFLYGNTIYF
TGTGCCAGCAGCTTAGAGGACAGGGGGTTTCTCTATGGAAACACCATATATTTT
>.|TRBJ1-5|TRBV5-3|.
CARSWKSDQPQHF
TGTGCCAGAAGCTGGAAATCTGATCAGCCCCAGCATTTT
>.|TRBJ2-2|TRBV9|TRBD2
CASSAGLAGTGELFF
TGTGCCAGCAGCGCCGGACTAGCGGGGACCGGGGAGCTGTTTTTT
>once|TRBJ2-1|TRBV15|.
CATSRVITAVNEQFF
TGTGCCACCAGCAGAGTTATCACTGCAGTTAATGAGCAGTTCTTC
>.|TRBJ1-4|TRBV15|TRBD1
CATSRDQGQGSEKLFF
TGTGCCACCAGCAGAGATCAGGGACAGGGTAGTGAAAAACTGTTTTTT
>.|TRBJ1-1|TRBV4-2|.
CASSQGMNAEAFF
TGTGCCAGCAGCCAAGGGATGAACGCTGAAGCTTTCTTT
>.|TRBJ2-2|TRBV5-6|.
CASSSVRGGGELFF
TGTGCCAGCAGTTCAGTGCGAGGTGGCGGGGAGCTGTTTTTT
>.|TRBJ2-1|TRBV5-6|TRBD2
CASSLTSGGNNEQFF
TGTGCCAGCAGCCTTACTAGCGGGGGTAACAATGAGCAGTTCTTC
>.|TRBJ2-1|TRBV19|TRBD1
CASSRDRGKYNEQFF
TGTGCCAGTAGTAGGGACAGGGGAAAATACAATGAGCAGTTCTTC
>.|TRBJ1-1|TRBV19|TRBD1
CASSIDRGPFVGDTEAFF
TGTGCCAGTAGTATTGACAGGGGGCCTTTTGTTGGGGACACTGAAGCTTTCTTT
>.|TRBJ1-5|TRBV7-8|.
CASSLTVQNSNQPQHF
TGTGCCAGCAGCTTAACGGTACAGAATAGCAATCAGCCCCAGCATTTT
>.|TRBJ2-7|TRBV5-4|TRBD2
CASSYSGGTYEQYF
TGTGCCAGCAGCTATAGCGGGGGAACCTACGAGCAGTACTTC
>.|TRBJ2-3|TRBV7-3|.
CASSPRRGGPDTQYF
TGTGCCAGCAGCCCCCGTAGAGGGGGGCCAGATACGCAGTATTTT
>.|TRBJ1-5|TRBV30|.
CAWSVRGNQPQHF
TGTGCCTGGAGTGTACGGGGGAATCAGCCCCAGCATTTT
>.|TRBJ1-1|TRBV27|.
CASSTRPNFATEAFF
TGTGCCAGCAGTACCCGGCCGAATTTTGCAACTGAAGCTTTCTTT
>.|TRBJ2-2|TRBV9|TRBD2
CASSHPRGANTGELFF
TGTGCCAGCAGCCACCCGCGGGGGGCAAACACCGGGGAGCTGTTTTTT
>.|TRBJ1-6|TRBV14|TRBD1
CASSPMDRDNSPLHF
TGTGCCAGCAGCCCGATGGACAGGGATAACTCACCCCTCCACTTT
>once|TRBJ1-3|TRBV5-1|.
CASSLLGGSDHTIYF
TGCGCCAGCAGCTTGTTAGGAGGGTCCGACCACACCATATATTTT
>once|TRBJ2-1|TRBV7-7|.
CASSLSYRVDEQFF
TGTGCCAGCAGCCTATCATACAGGGTCGATGAGCAGTTCTTC
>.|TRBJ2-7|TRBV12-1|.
CASSVERDHEGEQYF
TGTGCCAGCAGCGTTGAGCGGGACCATGAAGGCGAGCAGTACTTC
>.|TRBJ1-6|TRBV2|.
CASSSRGPDSPLHF
TGTGCCAGCAGTTCCCGGGGGCCGGATTCACCCCTCCACTTT
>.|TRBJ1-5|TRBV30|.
CAWSDYSNQPQHF
TGTGCCTGGAGTGACTATAGCAATCAGCCCCAGCATTTT
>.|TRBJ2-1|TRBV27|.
CASSIRQPDNEQFF
TGTGCCAGCAGTATTCGACAGCCCGACAATGAGCAGTTCTTC
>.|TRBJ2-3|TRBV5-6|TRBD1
CASSPGTGLVVVDTDTQYF
TGTGCCAGCAGCCCCGGGACAGGGCTAGTTGTTGTAGACACAGATACGCAGTATTTT
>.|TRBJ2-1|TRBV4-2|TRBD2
CASSQDASGGVREQFF
TGTGCCAGCAGCCAAGACGCCAGCGGGGGGGTACGGGAGCAGTTCTTC
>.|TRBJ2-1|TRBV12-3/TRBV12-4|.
CASSTLLVGEQFF
TGTGCCAGCAGCACTCTTTTAGTAGGTGAGCAGTTCTTC
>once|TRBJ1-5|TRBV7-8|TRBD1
CASSLPGQGAGQPQHF
TGTGCCAGCAGCTTACCCGGACAGGGGGCCGGTCAGCCCCAGCATTTT
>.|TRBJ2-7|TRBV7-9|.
CASSQRSFEQYF
TGTGCCAGCAGCCAACGGTCCTTCGAGCAGTACTTC
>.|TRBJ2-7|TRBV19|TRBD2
CASRVASGAYEQYF
TGTGCCAGCCGTGTCGCTAGCGGGGCCTACGAGCAGTACTTC
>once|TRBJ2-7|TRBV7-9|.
CASSFLRAYEQYF
TGTGCCAGCAGCTTCCTGCGGGCCTACGAGCAGTACTTC
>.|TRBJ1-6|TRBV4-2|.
CASSQGTSSYNSPLHF
TGTGCCAGCAGCCAGGGGACAAGCTCCTATAATTCACCCCTCCACTTT
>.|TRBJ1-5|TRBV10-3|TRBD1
CATGQGEYQPQHF
TGTGCCACGGGACAGGGGGAATATCAGCCCCAGCATTTT
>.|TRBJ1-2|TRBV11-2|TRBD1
CASSLGTGKYGYTF
TGTGCCAGCAGCTTGGGGACAGGGAAGTATGGCTACACCTTC